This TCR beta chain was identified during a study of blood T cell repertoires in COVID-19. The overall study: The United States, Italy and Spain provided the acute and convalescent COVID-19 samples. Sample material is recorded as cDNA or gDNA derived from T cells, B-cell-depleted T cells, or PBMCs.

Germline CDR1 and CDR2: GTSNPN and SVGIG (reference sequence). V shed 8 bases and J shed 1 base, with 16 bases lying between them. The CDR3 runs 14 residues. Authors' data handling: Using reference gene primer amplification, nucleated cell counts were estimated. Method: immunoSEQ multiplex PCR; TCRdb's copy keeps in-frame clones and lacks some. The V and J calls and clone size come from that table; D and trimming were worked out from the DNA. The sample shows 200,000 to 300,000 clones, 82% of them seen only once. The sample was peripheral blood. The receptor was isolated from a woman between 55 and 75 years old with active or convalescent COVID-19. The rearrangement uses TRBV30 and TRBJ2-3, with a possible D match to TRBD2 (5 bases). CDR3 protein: CAGSRGSGTDTQYF. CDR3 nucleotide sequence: TGTGCCGGAAGCCGAGGGTCCGGCACAGATACGCAGTATTTT.